This is a list of T cell receptor beta chains from one sample in a study of tumor-infiltrating lymphocytes in primary liver carcinoma. MiXCR, applied by TCRdb to the multiplex PCR reads, yields one record per CDR3 protein. The sample consists of about 21,000 distinct CDR3 sequences, almost 80% of them appearing once. The sequenced sample was liver tumor tissue from sampling region 1. These receptors were collected from a woman aged 25-40 years with primary liver carcinoma and hepatitis B virus infection. CDR3s include the opening cysteine and the closing phenylalanine or tryptophan. D genes are given only for firm matches. Size tells how often a clone was seen (once, few, many) or the class of an expanded clone, and some rows leave it out.

j_call d_call v_call clone_size cdr3_aa cdr3_nt
TRBJ2-1 - TRBV4-3 - CASSQNATGDRDEQFF TGCGCCAGCAGCCAAAACGCAACGGGAGACAGAGATGAGCAGTTCTTC
TRBJ2-1 TRBD2 TRBV7-9 many CASSPAPLLAGLEQFF TGTGCCAGCAGTCCGGCCCCTCTCTTAGCGGGATTAGAGCAGTTCTTC
TRBJ2-1 - TRBV2 many CASSGNSYNEQFF TGTGCCAGCAGCGGTAACAGCTACAATGAGCAGTTCTTC
TRBJ2-7 - TRBV4-2 - CASSQELLGQRGLREQYF TGTGCCAGCAGCCAGGAACTCCTAGGACAGAGGGGACTGCGCGAGCAGTACTTC
TRBJ2-5 - TRBV11-2 once CVSSLDSGTQETQYF TGTGTCAGCAGCTTAGACTCCGGGACTCAAGAGACCCAGTACTTC
TRBJ1-2 TRBD1 TRBV11-2 - CPSTQGGGGCYTF TGTCCCAGCACTCAGGGGGGGGGTGGATGCTACACATTC
TRBJ2-7 TRBD1 TRBV4-2 - CTSSLEHLGQGGPREQYF TGTACCAGCAGCCTGGAACACCTAGGACAGGGGGGGCCGCGCGAGCAGTACTTC
TRBJ1-1 - TRBV9 medium-sized CASSVAHSGTEAFF TGTGCCAGCAGCGTAGCCCACTCGGGCACTGAAGCTTTCTTT
TRBJ2-5 - TRBV6-5 - CARSADKGLTQYF TGTGCCAGGAGTGCCGACAAGGGGCTGACCCAGTACTTC
TRBJ2-7 - TRBV11-3 - CASSFGTRTTYELYF TGTGCCAGCAGCTTCGGGACACGTACGACCTACGAGCTGTACTTC
TRBJ2-5 - TRBV10-3 few CAISESATRRETQYF TGTGCCATCAGCGAGTCGGCTACCAGACGAGAGACTCAGTACTTC
TRBJ2-3 TRBD2 TRBV11-2 - CAITLEASGTDTQYF TGTGCCATCACCTTAGAGGCTAGCGGGACGGATACACAGTATTTT
TRBJ2-7 TRBD2 TRBV11-2 - CASSFGGRALGREQYF TGTGCCAGCAGCTTCGGAGGGAGGGCCTTAGGGCGCGAGCAGTACTTC
TRBJ2-1 - TRBV11-2 - CDSSSAGPGNEQFF TGTGACAGCAGTTCAGCGGGTCCTGGGAATGAGCAGTTCTTC
TRBJ1-1 - TRBV10-3 - CAINTGTTMNTEAIF TGTGCCATCAATACCGGGACAACCATGAACACTGAAGCTATCTTT
TRBJ2-1 - TRBV4-3 - CASSQDTGNSYNEQFF TGCGCCAGCAGCCAAGATACGGGAAACTCATACAATGAGCAGTTCTTC
TRBJ2-1 TRBD2 TRBV7-9 - CTSSLGTSGVRNEQFF TGTACCAGCAGCTTAGGGACTAGCGGAGTTAGGAATGAGCAGTTCTTC
TRBJ2-3 - TRBV5-4 - CASSVDGHHPPTDTQYF TGTGCCAGCAGCGTAGATGGACACCATCCACCCACCGATACGCAGTATTTT
TRBJ1-4 - TRBV30 - CAWSVLLEKLFF TGTGCTTGGAGCGTCCTTCTGGAAAAACTGTTTTTT
TRBJ1-1 TRBD1 TRBV11-1 few CTSSSTGTANTGAFF TGTACCAGCAGCTCAACCGGGACAGCGAACACTGGAGCTTTCTTT
TRBJ2-1 - TRBV12-3/TRBV12-4 once CASSLQRLYNEQLF TGTGCCAGCAGTTTACAGAGACTGTACAATGAGCAGCTCTTC
TRBJ2-5 - TRBV6-2/TRBV6-3 - CASSDSTNGRETQYF TGTGCCAGCAGTGACTCAACTAACGGGAGAGAGACCCAGTACTTC
TRBJ2-1 TRBD2 TRBV11-2 few CVSSLGAGVHNEQFF TGTGTCAGCAGTTTAGGAGCGGGAGTTCACAATGAGCAGTTCTTC
TRBJ2-7 TRBD1 TRBV4-2 - CASQEHLGQGGPREQYF TGTGCCAGCCAGGAACACCTAGGACAGGGGGGACCGCGCGAGCAGTACTTC
TRBJ1-2 - TRBV6-1 - CASLDRNYGYTF TGTGCCAGCCTTGACAGAAACTATGGCTACACCTTC
TRBJ2-5 - TRBV11-2 once CGSNLDSGTQETQYF TGTGGCAGCAACTTAGACTCCGGGACCCAAGAGACCCAGTACTTC
TRBJ1-2 - TRBV6-6 - CASSLPTRGYTF TGTGCCAGCAGTCTTCCGACGCGTGGCTACACCTTC
TRBJ1-5 - TRBV28 - CASSLQVWSDQLQHF TGCGCCAGCAGTTTACAGGTTTGGAGTGATCAGCTCCAACATTTT
TRBJ2-5 - TRBV11-1 - CASSLAGREETHYF TGTGCCAGCAGCTTGGCGGGGCGCGAAGAGACCCACTACTTC
TRBJ2-3 - TRBV25-1 - CVSSAPERRGGVVQYF TGTGTCAGCAGTGCCCCGGAACGGAGGGGTGGAGTTGTGCAGTATTTC
TRBJ1-4 TRBD1 TRBV10-3 - CTINGDRTTNEKLFF TGCACCATCAATGGGGACAGGACAACTAATGAAAAACTGTTTTTT
TRBJ2-1 - TRBV11-1 - CASSRRQASYNDQLF TGTGCGAGCAGCCGGAGACAGGCCTCCTACAATGATCAGTTATTC
TRBJ2-3 - TRBV11-2 once CVSSVRDTAKIVVPDTQYF TGTGTCAGCAGCGTCAGGGACACAGCCAAGATAGTAGTACCAGATACGCAGTATTTT
TRBJ1-5 TRBD1 TRBV11-2 - CATSLDGTGFQPQHF TGTGCCACCAGCTTAGACGGGACAGGTTTTCAGCCTCAGCATTTT
TRBJ2-2 TRBD1 TRBV11-1 - CASSWTGSLNTGELFF TGTGCCAGCAGCTGGACAGGGTCCCTTAACACCGGGGAGCTGTTTTTT
TRBJ2-1 TRBD2 TRBV30 - CTWSRGGTSGRNEQFF TGTACCTGGAGCCGAGGGGGGACTAGCGGTAGAAATGAGCAGTTCTTC
TRBJ2-5 TRBD1 TRBV5-5 once CASSFGTVGLETQYF TGTGCCAGCAGTTTCGGGACAGTAGGTTTAGAGACCCAGTACTTC
TRBJ1-1 - TRBV6-6 medium-sized CASSYSAGMRTEAFF TGTGCCAGCAGTTACTCCGCCGGTATGAGGACTGAAGCTTTCTTT
TRBJ2-3 - TRBV5-4 - CASSNPAAGWSRRDTQYF TGTGCCAGCAGTAACCCGGCGGCTGGCTGGAGTCGGAGAGATACGCAGTATTTT
TRBJ2-5 - TRBV4-1 - CASSHEEWAVTQYF TGCGCCAGCAGCCATGAAGAGTGGGCCGTAACCCAGTACTTC
TRBJ2-2 - TRBV29-1 large CSVVGWTGELFF TGCAGCGTTGTTGGTTGGACCGGGGAGCTGTTTTTT
TRBJ2-7 TRBD2 TRBV7-9 - CVSSWGLAASYEQHF TGTGTCAGCAGCTGGGGACTAGCCGCATCTTACGAGCAGCACTTC
TRBJ2-3 - TRBV5-4 - CASSNPAATGTRTDTQYF TGTGCCAGTAGTAACCCGGCGGCTACCGGTACTCGGACAGATACGCAGTATTTT
TRBJ2-3 TRBD2 TRBV29-1 - CSVSRASGSRSDTQYF TGCAGCGTTTCACGGGCTAGCGGGAGTAGATCAGATACGCAGTATTTT
TRBJ2-1 - TRBV7-8 - CASSLGRGRRQSEQFF TGTGCCAGCAGCTTAGGCCGGGGTAGGAGACAGAGTGAGCAGTTCTTC
TRBJ2-2 TRBD2 TRBV11-3 - CVSNRREAAPGELFF TGTGTCAGCAACCGTCGGGAGGCAGCCCCCGGGGAGCTGTTTTTT
TRBJ1-2 - TRBV9 - CTSSVGDGPYGYTF TGTACCAGCAGCGTAGGCGACGGACCTTATGGCTACACCTTC
TRBJ1-1 TRBD1 TRBV11-2 - CASSARDRGRKRWSNIGAFF TGTGCCAGTAGCGCTCGGGACAGGGGGCGTAAGAGGTGGAGTAACATTGGAGCTTTCTTT
TRBJ2-7 - TRBV11-1 hyperexpanded CASSLGYLREQYF TGTGCCAGCAGCTTAGGATACCTCCGCGAGCAGTACTTC
TRBJ2-1 - TRBV11-2 - CASGRGPNSYNEQFF TGTGCCAGCGGGCGGGGACCGAACTCCTACAATGAGCAGTTCTTC
TRBJ2-3 - TRBV11-3 - CASSYGTPMTPQYF TGTGCCAGCAGCTATGGGACGCCGATGACGCCGCAATATTTT